The TCR beta chain under discussion was sequenced for a study of blood T cell repertoires in COVID-19. Looking at the study overall: The study drew acute and convalescent COVID-19 samples from the United States, Italy and Spain. In each case, the material was cDNA or gDNA derived from T cells, B-cell-depleted T cells, or PBMCs.

Original handling: Amplifying reference gene primers gave estimates of nucleated cell counts. Only in-frame clones appear in the TCRdb table, and some are missing; sequencing was by immunoSEQ multiplex PCR. V, J and clone size were drawn from that table, and D and trimming were deduced from the DNA. The repertoire holds 100,000 to 150,000 clones, with roughly 79% as singletons. Germline V gene data show CDR1 as SGHTA and CDR2 as FQGNSA. J lost 4 bases, V lost 3 bases, and 5 bases had no gene match. The CDR3 is made up of 14 amino acids. The sequenced sample consisted of peripheral blood. The chain recombines TRBV7-2 with TRBJ2-7, with TRBD2 identical over 8 bases. The receptor comes from a man between 65 and 85 years old with acute or convalescent COVID-19. CDR3 sequence reads: CASSFSGGRYEQYF. CDR3 nucleotide sequence: TGTGCCAGCAGCTTCTCGGGGGGGAGGTACGAGCAGTACTTC.